The 3 T cell receptor beta chains below come from one sample, sequenced in a study of T cell clonality in common variable immunodeficiency. Profiling relied on immunoSEQ multiplex PCR, and the TCRdb table lists in-frame clones only, not all of them. The sample yields 35,000 or so clones, without any singletons. The sample was peripheral blood mononuclear cells. Receptors were obtained from a person aged 18 to 75 in good health.

This clone was seen many times. The sequenced fragment ends 3 residues before the CDR3 boundary, so the rest is inferred from the germline J gene. V usage is TRBV20-1 and J usage is TRBJ2-3; maybe TRBD2 (6 bases). This CDR3 comprises 17 residues. V was clipped by 3 bases and J by 0 bases, with 19 bases between them. CDR1 DFQATT and CDR2 SNEGSKA come from the germline V gene (reference sequence). Here the CDR3 reads CSASIIRAGTSTDTQYF. CDR3 DNA (partial): TGCAGTGCTAGTATTATTCGGGCGGGGACTAGCACAGATACG.

At least ten counts were recorded for this clone. Read sequence stops 3 residues before the CDR3 end, and the germline J gene provides the missing end. This chain connects TRBV5-1 to TRBJ2-1, with 9 bases lining up with TRBD2. J was trimmed by 6 bases and V by 4 bases; bases with no gene match: 11. The CDR3 is made up of 16 amino acids. CDR1 is SGHRS, CDR2 YFSETQ, per germline. The CDR3 here is CASSPEGTSFRNEQFF. The sequenced CDR3 bases are TGCGCCAGCAGCCCGGAGGGGACTAGCTTCCGCAATGAG.

This clone appeared a few times. Read data end 3 residues before the CDR3 end; the end is taken from the germline J gene. The chain couples TRBV27 to TRBJ2-5; the match to TRBD2 covers 7 bases. Unmatched junction bases numbered 10, after V lost 4 bases and J lost 5 bases. In germline, CDR1 is MNHEY, CDR2 SMNVEV (reference sequence). The CDR3 totals 15 residues. The CDR3 protein is CASSWERGRGETQYF. Incomplete CDR3 DNA: TGTGCCAGCAGTTGGGAGCGAGGGCGGGGGGAGACC.